Described below is a single T cell receptor (beta chain) sequence and its context. Its antigen is unknown. There are no base qualities to consult, and no much larger clone falls within one base. The immunoSEQ Assay, a bias-controlled multiplex PCR, was used to amplify TCRbeta CDR3 regions from genomic DNA. The authors' pipeline ran thus. The number of nucleated cells in each sample was estimated from the amplification of reference gene primers within the assay. To quantify the absolute abundance of each unique TCRbeta CDR3 rearrangement, sequence reads were collapsed and filtered. For each sample, productive Simpson clonality was calculated by taking the square root of Simpson's diversity index across productive rearrangements. TCRdb limited this immuneACCESS table to in-frame rearrangements with V and J called. A share of clones is missing; checked studies link under half to unresolved V genes, and the rest is unexplained. D and trimming were read from the DNA, whereas the V and J calls and clone size are those reported in that table. In this sample the table shows 130,000 or so clones, around 83% of which occur a single time. Around 4.5% of the sample rests with the top ten.

From the cysteine through the phenylalanine, the CDR3 covers 17 amino acids. The read is trimmed to its CDR3 DNA, 51 bases read in frame from base 1. The germline V gene encodes CDR1 MNHEY and CDR2 SMNVEV (reference sequence). Compared with germline, V lacks 5 bases and J lacks 0 bases; bases without a gene match: 5. Collaborating institutions collected whole blood in K2EDTA tubes following their own protocols. Collaborator samples were shipped for TCRbeta analysis as frozen whole blood, isolated PBMCs, or DNA extracted from either sample type. The data are from a study of blood T cell repertoires in COVID-19 (TCRdb year 2020). Study-level background: Samples from collaborators originated in the United States, Italy and Spain and spanned both the acute and convalescent phases of COVID-19. Subjects who had been exposed to COVID-19, were actively infected with it, or had recovered from it provided the deeply sampled blood TCRbeta repertoires that made up the dataset. The repertoires were released in a freely available public database meant as a resource for research on the immune response to SARS-CoV-2. Where available, HLA class I and class II types were obtained from metadata supplied by the sample provider rather than from assay-based typing. The prospective study material was composed of cDNA or gDNA derived from T cells, B-cell-depleted T cells, or PBMCs. A de-identified subject ID, COVID-19 status, age in years and sex were almost always included in the sample metadata. Samples were obtained from the ongoing ImmuneRACE study (first 160 participants) and from 1,200 or so subjects provided by 6 global collaborators. Overall results and qualifications from the work: The amount of clinical and demographic metadata varied by source and participant and was provided uncurated.

The source is a human donor in a cohort sampled during active COVID-19. The rearrangement joined TRBV27 to TRBJ2-6; 9 central bases correspond to TRBD1. Sequencing was carried out using peripheral blood. The CDR3 protein is CASSQGQGPSGANVLTF. The sequenced DNA is TGTGCCAGCAGTCAGGGACAGGGTCCCTCTGGGGCCAACGTCCTGACTTTC.